This T cell receptor (beta chain) is from a study of cytomegalovirus exposure and HLA in healthy donors. Germline-derived CDR1 and CDR2 are SEHNR and FQNEAQ (reference sequence). The CDR3 covers 14 residues. V gave up 1 base and J gave up 4 bases, with 10 bases separating them. Clones were sequenced by immunoSEQ multiplex PCR, and TCRdb holds only the in-frame ones, with some missing. The sample holds 90,000 to 150,000 clones, approximately 90% seen once. The rearrangement links TRBV7-9 to TRBJ1-1, with TRBD1 as a possible D gene (6 bases). The sequenced material came from PBMCs. This sequence originates from a man aged 18 to 30 in good health and CMV-seropositive. The CDR3 nucleotides read TGTGCCAGCAGCTTAGGTACAGGGTCCACTGAAGCTTTCTTT. Residues: CASSLGTGSTEAFF.